This entry is about one TCR beta chain. Germline V gene lookup returns CDR1 MGHDK and CDR2 SYGVNS. The CDR3 consists of 12 residues. J was trimmed by 7 bases and V by 6 bases; bases with no gene match: 4. This entry is derived from a study of OX40 agonist ivuxolimab in advanced cancers. The assay was immunoSEQ multiplex PCR, and TCRdb's table has in-frame clones only and misses some. The repertoire holds some 70,000 clones, about nine tenths seen once, with about 0.31% in the top ten. The source was CD4+ or CD8+ T cells sorted from blood, collected in a trial of the OX40 agonist ivuxolimab. The chain is built from TRBV25-1 and TRBJ1-2; 8 nucleotides agree with TRBD1. The TCR originated in an adult with an advanced solid tumor such as melanoma, head and neck, liver or kidney cancer. The CDR3 sequence: CASSDRGGGYTF. In DNA, the CDR3 is TGTGCCAGCAGCGACAGGGGCGGTGGCTACACCTTC.